This TCR beta chain was recovered during a study of blood T cell repertoires in COVID-19. Study-wide context: From the United States, Italy and Spain came samples of acute and convalescent COVID-19. T cells, B-cell-depleted T cells, or PBMCs provided the cDNA or gDNA that served as material.

The authors' processing: Amplified reference gene primers provided the basis for estimating nucleated cell counts. Repertoires were generated with immunoSEQ multiplex PCR, while TCRdb's copy carries only in-frame clones and drops some. That table furnishes V, J and clone size, whereas the DNA furnished D and trimming. The sample lists roughly 240,000 clones, roughly 85% occurring once. Looked up from germline, CDR1 is LGHNA and CDR2 is YSLEER. The CDR3 totals 15 residues. With 9 bases clipped from V and 5 bases from J, the junction kept 11 bases outside the gene matches. The sequencing sample was made of peripheral blood. The source of this sequence is a man aged 45-65 years with COVID-19, enrolled during active disease. The rearrangement links TRBV4-3 to TRBJ2-2, with 8 bases lining up with TRBD2. The CDR3 DNA reads as TGCGCCAGTTCCGGGACTAGGGCTTCTACCGGGGAGCTGTTTTTT. Translating gives CASSGTRASTGELFF.